This T cell receptor beta chain was retrieved from a study of cytomegalovirus exposure and HLA in healthy donors. V lost 5 bases and J lost 0, with 13 bases in between. Germline CDR1 and CDR2: SSHAT and FNYEAQ (reference sequence). The CDR3 spans 15 residues. Primers for the PCR totalled 60 Vbeta and 13 Jbeta. Clones were read by immunoSEQ multiplex PCR, and TCRdb kept only the in-frame ones, dropping some. This table holds 50,000 or so clones, 65% to 85% found once. This clone turned up a few times. As yet, its antigen is unknown. Regarding the study as a whole: As confirmed in vitro, a few CMV-associated chains were specific for CMV antigens. No immune exposure information besides CMV serostatus was available.

The TCR comes from a man aged 18 to 29 in good health and CMV-seronegative. The chain carries TRBV7-7 and TRBJ2-5; maybe TRBD2 (5 bases). Sequencing input: PBMCs. CDR3 amino acids: CASSPLAPNQETQYF. The CDR3 coding sequence is TGTGCCAGCAGCCCGCTAGCACCAAACCAAGAGACCCAGTACTTC.